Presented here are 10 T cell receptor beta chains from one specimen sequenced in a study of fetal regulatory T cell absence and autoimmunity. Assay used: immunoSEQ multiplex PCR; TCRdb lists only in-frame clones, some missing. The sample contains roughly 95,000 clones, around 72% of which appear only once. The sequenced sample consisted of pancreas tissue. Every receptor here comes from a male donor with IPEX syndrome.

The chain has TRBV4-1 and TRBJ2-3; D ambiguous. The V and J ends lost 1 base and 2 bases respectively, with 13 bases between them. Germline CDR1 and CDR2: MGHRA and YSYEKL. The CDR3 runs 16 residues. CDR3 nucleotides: TGCGCCAGCAGCCAAGGTAAATCCCTGGACACAGATACGCAGTATTTT. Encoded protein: CASSQGKSLDTDTQYF.

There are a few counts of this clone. The CDR3 protein is CAWRGSFPLPIYF. The DNA for the CDR3 is TGTGCCTGGAGAGGCAGCTTTCCGTTGCCCATATATTTT. The chain combines TRBV30 with TRBJ1-3; D call uncertain. Germline loops: CDR1 GTSNPN, CDR2 SVGIG (reference sequence). V shed 3 bases and J shed 11 bases, with 17 bases lying between them. There are 13 residues in the CDR3.

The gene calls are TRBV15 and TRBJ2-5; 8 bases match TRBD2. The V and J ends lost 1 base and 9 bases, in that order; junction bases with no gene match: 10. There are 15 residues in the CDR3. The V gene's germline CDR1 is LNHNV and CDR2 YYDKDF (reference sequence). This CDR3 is CATSRGGGPTGAQYF. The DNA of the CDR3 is TGTGCCACCAGCAGAGGCGGGGGGCCCACCGGGGCCCAGTACTTC.

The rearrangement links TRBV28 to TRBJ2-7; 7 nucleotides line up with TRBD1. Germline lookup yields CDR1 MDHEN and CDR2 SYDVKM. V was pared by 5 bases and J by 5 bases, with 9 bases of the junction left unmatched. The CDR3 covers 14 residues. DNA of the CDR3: TGTGCCAGCAGTCGGGACAGTGGATCCAACGAGCAGTACTTC. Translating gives CASSRDSGSNEQYF.

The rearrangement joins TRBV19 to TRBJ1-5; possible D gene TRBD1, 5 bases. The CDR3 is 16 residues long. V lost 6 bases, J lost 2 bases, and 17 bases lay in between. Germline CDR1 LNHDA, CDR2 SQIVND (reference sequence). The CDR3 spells CASSRGRGEGNQPQHF. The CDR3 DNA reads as TGTGCCAGTAGCCGCGGACGGGGGGAGGGCAATCAGCCCCAGCATTTT.

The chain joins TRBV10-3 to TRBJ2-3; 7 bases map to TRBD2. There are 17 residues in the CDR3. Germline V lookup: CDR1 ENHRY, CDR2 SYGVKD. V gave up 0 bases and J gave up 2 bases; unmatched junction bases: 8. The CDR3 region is CAISESWLAENTDTQYF. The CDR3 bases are TGTGCCATCAGTGAGTCTTGGCTAGCGGAAAACACAGATACGCAGTATTTT.

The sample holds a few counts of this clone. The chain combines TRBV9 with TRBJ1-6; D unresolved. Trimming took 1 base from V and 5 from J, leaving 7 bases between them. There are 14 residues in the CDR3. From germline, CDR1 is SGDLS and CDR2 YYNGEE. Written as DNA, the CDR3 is TGTGCCAGCAGCGTACTTGTAGATAATTCACCCCTCCACTTT. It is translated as CASSVLVDNSPLHF.

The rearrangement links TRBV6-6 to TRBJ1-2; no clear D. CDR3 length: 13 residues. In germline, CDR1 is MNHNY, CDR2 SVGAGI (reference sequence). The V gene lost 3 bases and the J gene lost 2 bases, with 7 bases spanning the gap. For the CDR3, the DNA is TGTGCCAGCAGTTATTCCGAAAACTATGGCTACACCTTC. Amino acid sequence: CASSYSENYGYTF.

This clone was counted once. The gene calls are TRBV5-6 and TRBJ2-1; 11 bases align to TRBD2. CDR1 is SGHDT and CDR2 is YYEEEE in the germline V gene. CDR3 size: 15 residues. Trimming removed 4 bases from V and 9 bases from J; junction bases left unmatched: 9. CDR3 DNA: TGTGCCAGCAGCCCCACACTAGCGGGGGAGTTTGAGCAGTTCTTC. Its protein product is CASSPTLAGEFEQFF.

The CDR3: CATSRTTGVFQPQHF. The CDR3 DNA sequence: TGTGCCACCAGCAGAACCACAGGGGTCTTTCAGCCCCAGCATTTT. This rearrangement joins TRBV15 to TRBJ1-5, with 7 positions matching TRBD1. There are 15 residues in the CDR3. With 2 bases clipped from V and 6 bases from J, the junction kept 7 bases outside the gene matches. The germline V gene encodes CDR1 LNHNV and CDR2 YYDKDF (reference sequence).